The 19 T cell receptor beta chains below come from one sample, sequenced in a study of tumor and adjacent non-tumor tissue in lung cancer. RNA was extracted from bulk tissue without any cell sorting. The library came from three nested PCR rounds adapted from ARM-PCR protocols. Each CDR3 protein gets one entry after TCRdb re-called the multiplex PCR reads with MiXCR. The sample gives about 90,000 distinct CDR3 sequences, around three fifths of which show up once; 15% is in the top ten. Sequencing used lung tumor tissue. Every receptor here comes from a man between 65 and 85 years old with non-small cell lung cancer.

This clonotype was seen a single time. This is likely a read error, given that the CDR3 carries no conserved phenylalanine or tryptophan at its end. This chain joins TRBV2 and TRBJ1-5; no reliable D call. V lost 6 bases to trimming and J lost 5 bases, with 20 bases between them. Germline V gene sequence: CDR1 SNHLY, CDR2 FYNNEI. CDR3 length: 16 amino acids. The CDR3 is CASRLTGESVYQPQHY. DNA for the CDR3: TGTGCCAGCAGGCTGACCGGAGAGTCGGTTTATCAGCCCCAGCATTAT.

This clonotype was observed at least ten times. J is TRBJ2-5 and V is TRBV7-2; D call uncertain. The V gene lost 0 bases and the J gene lost 0 bases, with 8 bases spanning the gap. The CDR3 is 15 residues long. Per germline, CDR1 SGHTA and CDR2 FQGNSA. In DNA form, the CDR3 reads TGTGCCAGCAGCTTAGCCCCAATGTACCAAGAGACCCAGTACTTC. It is translated as CASSLAPMYQETQYF. The whole variable domain, filled in from reference TRBV7-2 and TRBJ2-5, reads GAGVSQSPSNKVTEKGKDVELRCDPISGHTALYWYRQSLGQGLEFLIYFQGNSAPDKSGLPSDRFSAERTGGSVSTLTIQRTQQEDSAVYLCASSLAPMYQETQYFGPGTRLLVL.

This clonotype came up once. With a much larger clone just one base away, this may be a read error. The V and J genes are TRBV11-2 and TRBJ2-6, with TRBD2 matching over 7 bases. CDR1 is SGHAT and CDR2 is FQNNGV in the germline V gene. The CDR3 covers 17 residues. This CDR3 is CASSSGEGSSGANVLTF. CDR3 bases: TGTGCCAGTAGCTCCGGGGAGGGTAGCTCTGGGGCCAACGTCCTGACTTTC.

Remarks on this clonotype: Just one base apart from a much larger clone, this may be a read error. Without the conserved terminal phenylalanine or tryptophan, this CDR3 likely stems from a read error. This chain uses TRBV6-5 with TRBJ1-1; 9 nucleotides align to TRBD1. The length of the CDR3 is 16 residues. Germline CDR1 is MNHEY and CDR2 is SVGAGI. V was clipped by 2 bases and J by 1 base; unmatched bases: 5. CDR3 nucleotide sequence: TGTGCCAGCAGTTACGACAGGGGGTTAAGGAACACTGAAGCTTTCTCT. It yields the protein CASSYDRGLRNTEAFS.

With respect to this clonotype: This could be a read error, since a much larger clone is one nucleotide away. The chain employs TRBV28 and TRBJ1-1; D might be TRBD1 (6 bases). This CDR3 has 14 residues. Germline CDR1 is MDHEN and CDR2 is SYDVKM. V lost 3 bases, J lost 4 bases, and 12 bases lay in between. The CDR3 sequence is CASSFTGQGTEAFF. CDR3 nucleotides: TGTGCCAGCAGTTTCACAGGGCAAGGCACTGAAGCTTTCTTT.

In regard to this clonotype: The junction departs from germline at one end; a sequencing error may be responsible. The chain combines TRBV5-8 with TRBJ2-1, with 7 positions matching TRBD2. The CDR3 length is 15 residues. Germline values: CDR1 SGHTS, CDR2 YDEGEE. The CDR3 spells CASSSGQDSYDEQFF. As DNA, the CDR3 is TGTGCCAGCAGTAGCGGGCAGGACTCCTACGATGAGCAGTTCTTC.

This clonotype was seen only once. This may be a read error: a much more frequent sequence differs by one nucleotide. This chain uses TRBV7-9 with TRBJ2-7; 7 nucleotides agree with TRBD2. Per germline, CDR1 SEHNR and CDR2 FQNEAQ (reference sequence). The length of the CDR3 is 15 residues. CDR3 region: CASSFRAGTIYDQYF. CDR3 bases: TGTGCCAGCAGCTTTCGGGCAGGGACTATCTACGACCAGTACTTC.

This clonotype was found many times. The gene calls are TRBV6-5 and TRBJ2-5; no definite D call. V was trimmed by 5 bases and J by 14 bases, leaving 21 bases between them. This CDR3 comprises 13 residues. Germline V gene sequence: CDR1 MNHEY, CDR2 SVGAGI. The CDR3 loop reads CASSPLGSAAPYF. The DNA of the CDR3 is TGTGCCAGCAGTCCTCTCGGATCCGCTGCACCCTACTTC.

This clonotype was counted a few times. A much larger clone sits a single nucleotide away, making a read error possible. This rearrangement joins TRBV10-2 to TRBJ1-2; no firm D call. The CDR3 loop spans 13 amino acids. The germline V gene encodes CDR1 WSHSY and CDR2 SAAADI. The CDR3 region has the DNA TGCGCCAGCAGTGATCAGGCGGGCTATGGCTGCACCTTC. Its protein product is CASSDQAGYGCTF.

With regard to this clonotype: The junction does not match germline at one end; this may be a read error. The chain joins TRBV4-2 to TRBJ2-3; TRBD2 agrees at 13 bases. This CDR3 comprises 24 residues. Per the germline V gene, CDR1 is LGHNA and CDR2 is YNFKEQ. CDR3 amino acids: CASSQGSQPPGTSGAGQGADTQYF. Written as DNA, the CDR3 is TGTGCTAGCAGCCAAGGTTCCCAACCTCCCGGGACTAGCGGGGCGGGGCAAGGGGCAGATACGCAGTATTTT.

The sample holds one count of this clonotype. A much larger clonotype is one base distant, so this may be a read error. This chain connects TRBV5-1 to TRBJ2-1; 10 bases map to TRBD1. The CDR3 runs 18 residues. Germline-derived CDR1 and CDR2 are SGHRS and YFSETQ. Trimming removed 6 bases from V and 0 bases from J; junction bases left unmatched: 12. The CDR3 loop is CASIPGTGAPNSYNEQFF. DNA for the CDR3: TGCGCCAGCATCCCCGGGACAGGGGCTCCCAACTCCTACAATGAGCAGTTCTTC. Together with reference TRBV5-1 and TRBJ2-1, the CDR3 gives the full variable domain: KAGVTQTPRYLIKTRGQQVTLSCSPISGHRSVSWYQQTPGQGLQFLFEYFSETQRNKGNFPGRFSGRQFSNSRSEMNVSTLELGDSALYLCASIPGTGAPNSYNEQFFGPGTRLTVL.

A note on this clonotype: A single base separates this from a much larger clone, so it may be a read error. This chain links TRBV11-1 with TRBJ2-1; possibly TRBD1 for D (5 bases). CDR1 SGHAT and CDR2 FQDESV come from the germline V gene (reference sequence). The germline V and J ends were trimmed by 6 bases and 11 bases, with 26 bases remaining between them. This CDR3 is built from 16 residues. Here the CDR3 DNA reads TGTGCCAGCAGTCAAGCTGGGGCGGTTGGTCGCGGCAAGCAGTTCTTC. Protein sequence: CASSQAGAVGRGKQFF.

Note on this clonotype: With a much larger clone just one base away, this may be a read error. The gene calls are TRBV28 and TRBJ2-3; TRBD1 agrees at 7 bases. Germline loops: CDR1 MDHEN, CDR2 SYDVKM. This CDR3 region has 15 residues. After removal of 5 bases from V and 2 bases from J, the junction contained 7 bases not matched to a gene. Written as DNA, the CDR3 is TGTGCCAGCAGTCGAGGAGAGGGGGCCACAGATACGCAGTATTTT. Its translation: CASSRGEGATDTQYF.

Comments on this clonotype: At one end the junction does not follow the germline gene, possibly because of a read error. The V and J genes are TRBV12-3 or TRBV12-4 and TRBJ1-5; tentative D call: TRBD1 (5 bases). This CDR3 contains 13 residues. The CDR3 region is CASSFSGTQPQHF. In DNA, the CDR3 is TGTGCCAGCAGTTTCTCTGGGACTCAGCCTCAGCATTTT.

A note on this clonotype: One junction end does not reproduce the germline sequence, and a read error may be involved. The rearrangement uses TRBV11-2 and TRBJ2-1; D is undetermined. Germline assignment: CDR1 SGHAT and CDR2 FQNNGV. The CDR3 spans 16 residues. The CDR3 is CASNLGKGGTYNEQFF. The CDR3 DNA reads as TGTGCAAGCAACTTAGGGAAGGGCGGCACGTACAATGAGCAGTTCTTC.

Comment on this clonotype: Just one base apart from a much larger clone, this may be a read error. This chain connects TRBV20-1 to TRBJ2-5; no reliable D call. The length of the CDR3 is 12 residues. Trimming left V 4 bases short and J 5 bases short, with 11 bases between. Germline V CDR1 and CDR2: DFQATT, SNEGSKA (reference sequence). CDR3 DNA: TGCAGTGCTAACGAGGACGTGGAGACCCAGTACTTC. This translates into CSANEDVETQYF.

Only a few counts were recorded for this clonotype. This may be a read error: a much more frequent sequence differs by one nucleotide. The rearrangement joins TRBV10-3 to TRBJ2-7; D not resolved. V shed 6 bases and J shed 6 bases, with 9 bases lying between them. The CDR3 extends over 11 amino acids. CDR1 is ENHRY, CDR2 SYGVKD, per germline. The CDR3 reads CAISIDREQYF. CDR3 nucleotides: TGTGCCATCAGCATTGACCGCGAGCAGTACTTC.

This clonotype was recorded a few times. This rearrangement joins TRBV5-4 to TRBJ2-6, with 8 bases fitting TRBD1. V trimming: 0 bases; J trimming: 4 bases; junction bases outside the gene matches: 6. Germline-derived CDR1 and CDR2 are SGHNT and YYREEE (reference sequence). The CDR3 spans 17 residues. As DNA, the CDR3 is TGTGCCAGCAGCTTGGGGCAGGGGGCAAGAGGGGCCAACGTCCTGACTTTC. As protein: CASSLGQGARGANVLTF.

Remarks on this clonotype: An end of the junction differs from the germline gene, which may be a read error. The chain uses TRBV11-2 and TRBJ2-5; no clear D gene. Germline V CDR1 and CDR2: SGHAT, FQNNGV. The CDR3 covers 14 residues. The CDR3 nucleotides are TGTGCCAGCAGCTTACAGAGGTCTAGAGAGATCCAGTACTTC. Protein product: CASSLQRSREIQYF.